Described below is a single T cell receptor beta chain sequence and its context. The CDR3 is made up of 12 amino acids. The sample belongs to a study of tumor-infiltrating lymphocytes in oesophageal squamous cell carcinoma. TCRdb analysed the PCR reads with MiXCR anew, one entry per CDR3 protein. The sample consists of approximately 9,700 distinct CDR3 sequences, roughly 53% of them appearing once. The receptor was isolated from a female donor with esophageal squamous cell carcinoma. The specimen was esophageal tumor tissue. The gene calls are TRBV12-3 or TRBV12-4 and TRBJ2-3, with D hard to call. The J call may not be correct, given that the DNA end is closer to TRBJ2-7. CDR3 amino acids: CASSLSVYEQYF. The CDR3 nucleotides read TGTGCCAGCAGTTTAAGTGTCTACGAGCAGTACTTC.